This T cell receptor beta chain comes out of a study of OX40 agonist ivuxolimab in advanced cancers. Across the study: Dose-escalation patients were diagnosed with hepatocellular carcinoma, melanoma, renal cell cancer or head and neck cancer.

Regarding this clone: No antigen is known for it.

Patients who had autoimmune disease history or got systemic immunosuppression were left out. Here immunoSEQ multiplex PCR was the method, and the copy in TCRdb shows in-frame clones only, minus some. Counted here are more than 45,000 clones, 85% to 95% occurring once; the ten biggest clones make up over 6.5%. General study findings and limits: CD8+ T cells were the subset that, on average, had more expanded clones than CD4+.

The CDR3 runs 20 residues. The ends lost 4 bases at V and 1 base at J; junction bases unmatched: 20. From germline, CDR1 is MNHEY and CDR2 SMNVEV (reference sequence). The sequences come from CD4+ or CD8+ T cells sorted from blood, collected in a trial of the OX40 agonist ivuxolimab. The clonotype originates from an adult with an advanced solid tumor such as melanoma, head and neck, liver or kidney cancer. The chain has TRBV27 and TRBJ2-5, with 8 nucleotides matching TRBD2. This CDR3 is CASSSNPLSGVAGLQETQYF. The CDR3 DNA reads as TGTGCCAGCAGTTCCAACCCCCTCTCTGGGGTAGCGGGGCTCCAAGAGACCCAGTACTTC.